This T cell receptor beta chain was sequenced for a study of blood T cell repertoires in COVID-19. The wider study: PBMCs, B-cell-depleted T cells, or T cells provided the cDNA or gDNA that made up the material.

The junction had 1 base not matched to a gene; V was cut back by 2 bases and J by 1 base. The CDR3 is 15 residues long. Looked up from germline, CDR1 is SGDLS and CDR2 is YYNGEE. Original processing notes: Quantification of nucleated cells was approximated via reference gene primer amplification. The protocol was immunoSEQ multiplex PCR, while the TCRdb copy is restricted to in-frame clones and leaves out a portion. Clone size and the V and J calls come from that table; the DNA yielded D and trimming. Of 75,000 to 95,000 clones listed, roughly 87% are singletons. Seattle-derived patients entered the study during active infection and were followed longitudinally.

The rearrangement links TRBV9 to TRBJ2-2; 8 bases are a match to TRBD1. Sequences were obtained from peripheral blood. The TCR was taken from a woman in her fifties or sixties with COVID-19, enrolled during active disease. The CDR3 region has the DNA TGTGCCAGCAGCGTCGGGACAGGGAACACCGGGGAGCTGTTTTTT. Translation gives CASSVGTGNTGELFF.